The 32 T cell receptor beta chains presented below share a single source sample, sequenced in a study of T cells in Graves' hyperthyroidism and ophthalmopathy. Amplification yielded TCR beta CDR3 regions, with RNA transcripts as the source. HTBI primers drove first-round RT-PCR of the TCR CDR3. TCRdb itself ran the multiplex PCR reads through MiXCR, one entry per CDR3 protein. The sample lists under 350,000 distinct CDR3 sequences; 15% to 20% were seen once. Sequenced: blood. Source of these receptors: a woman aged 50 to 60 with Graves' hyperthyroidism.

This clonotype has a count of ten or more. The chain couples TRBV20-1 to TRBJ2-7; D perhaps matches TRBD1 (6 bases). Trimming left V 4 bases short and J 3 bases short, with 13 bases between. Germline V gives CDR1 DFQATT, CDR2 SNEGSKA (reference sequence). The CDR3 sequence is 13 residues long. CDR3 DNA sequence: TGCAGTGCTACCCGGATGGACAGCTACGAGCAGTACTTC. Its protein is CSATRMDSYEQYF.

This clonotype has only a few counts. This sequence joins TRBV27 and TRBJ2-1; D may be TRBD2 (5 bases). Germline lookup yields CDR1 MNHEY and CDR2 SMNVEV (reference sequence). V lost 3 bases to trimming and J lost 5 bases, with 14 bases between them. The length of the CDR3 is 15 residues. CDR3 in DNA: TGTGCCAGCAGTTTCCAACTACTAGTAAACAATGAGCAGTTCTTC. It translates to CASSFQLLVNNEQFF.

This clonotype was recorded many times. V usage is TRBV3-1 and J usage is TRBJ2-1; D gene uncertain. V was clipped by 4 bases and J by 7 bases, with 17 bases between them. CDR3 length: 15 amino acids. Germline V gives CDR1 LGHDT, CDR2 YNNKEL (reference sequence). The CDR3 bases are TGTGCCAGCAGCCGAAAGGGCCAGCCCTCGAATGAGCAGTTCTTC. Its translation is CASSRKGQPSNEQFF.

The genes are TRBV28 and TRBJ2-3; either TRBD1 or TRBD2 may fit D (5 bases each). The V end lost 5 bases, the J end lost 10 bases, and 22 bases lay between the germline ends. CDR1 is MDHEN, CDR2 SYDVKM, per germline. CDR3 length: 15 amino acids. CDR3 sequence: CASSATESPEGSQYF. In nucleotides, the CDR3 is TGTGCCAGCAGTGCGACAGAGTCCCCCGAGGGATCGCAGTATTTT.

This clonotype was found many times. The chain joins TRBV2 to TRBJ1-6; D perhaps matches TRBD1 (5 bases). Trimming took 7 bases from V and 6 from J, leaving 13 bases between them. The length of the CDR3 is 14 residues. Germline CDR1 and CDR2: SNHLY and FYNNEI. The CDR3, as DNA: TGTGCCAGCAAAGGGGCCGACCTTAATTCACCCCTCCACTTT. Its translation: CASKGADLNSPLHF.

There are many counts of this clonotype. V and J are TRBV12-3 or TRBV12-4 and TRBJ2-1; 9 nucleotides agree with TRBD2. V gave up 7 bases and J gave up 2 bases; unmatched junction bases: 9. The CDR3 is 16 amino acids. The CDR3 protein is CASTREVAGAYNEQFF. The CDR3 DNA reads TGTGCCAGCACCAGAGAGGTAGCGGGGGCCTACAATGAGCAGTTCTTC.

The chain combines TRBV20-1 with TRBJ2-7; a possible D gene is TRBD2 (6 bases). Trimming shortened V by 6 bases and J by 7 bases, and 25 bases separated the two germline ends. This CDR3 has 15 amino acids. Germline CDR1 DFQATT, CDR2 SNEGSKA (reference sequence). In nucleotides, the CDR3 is TGCAGTGCCAAGAAAAGGACGGGAGATTACAATGAGCAGTACTTC. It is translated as CSAKKRTGDYNEQYF.

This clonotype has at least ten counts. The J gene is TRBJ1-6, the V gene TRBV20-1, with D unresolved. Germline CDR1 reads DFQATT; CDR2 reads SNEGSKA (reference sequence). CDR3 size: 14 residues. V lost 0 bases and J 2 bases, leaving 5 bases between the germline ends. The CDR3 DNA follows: TGCAGTGCTAGAGATACGACCTATAATTCACCCCTCCACTTT. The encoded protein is CSARDTTYNSPLHF.

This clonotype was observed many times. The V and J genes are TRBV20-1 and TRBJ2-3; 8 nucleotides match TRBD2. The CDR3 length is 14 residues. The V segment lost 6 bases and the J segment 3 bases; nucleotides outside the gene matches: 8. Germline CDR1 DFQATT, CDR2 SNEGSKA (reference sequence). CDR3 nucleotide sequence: TGCAGTGCCCTTAGCGGGGTGAAGACAGATACGCAGTATTTT. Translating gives CSALSGVKTDTQYF.

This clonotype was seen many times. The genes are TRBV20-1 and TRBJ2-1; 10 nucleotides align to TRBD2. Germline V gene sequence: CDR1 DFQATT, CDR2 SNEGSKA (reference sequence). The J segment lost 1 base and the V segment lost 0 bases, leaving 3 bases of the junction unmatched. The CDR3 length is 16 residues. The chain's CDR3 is CSARDGSGRSYNEQFF. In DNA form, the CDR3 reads TGCAGTGCTAGAGATGGTAGCGGGAGGTCCTACAATGAGCAGTTCTTC.

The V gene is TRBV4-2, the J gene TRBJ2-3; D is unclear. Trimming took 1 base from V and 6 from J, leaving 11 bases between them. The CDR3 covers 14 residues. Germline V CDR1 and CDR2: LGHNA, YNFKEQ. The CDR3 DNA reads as TGTGCCAGCAGCCAAGCGGCCGACGGGGATACGCAGTATTTT. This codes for CASSQAADGDTQYF.

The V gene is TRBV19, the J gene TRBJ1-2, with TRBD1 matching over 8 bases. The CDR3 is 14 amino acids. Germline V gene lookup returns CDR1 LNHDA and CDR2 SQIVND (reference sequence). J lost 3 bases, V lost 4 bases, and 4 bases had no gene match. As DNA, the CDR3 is TGTGCCAGTAGTAGGACAGGGTCGGACTATGGCTACACCTTC. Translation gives CASSRTGSDYGYTF.

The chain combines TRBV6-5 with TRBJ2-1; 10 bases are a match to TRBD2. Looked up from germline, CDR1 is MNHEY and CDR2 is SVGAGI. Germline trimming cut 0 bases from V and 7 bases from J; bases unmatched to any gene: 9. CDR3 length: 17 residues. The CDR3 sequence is CASSYSIRASGSNEQFF. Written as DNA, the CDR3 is TGTGCCAGCAGTTACTCGATTCGGGCTAGCGGGAGTAATGAGCAGTTCTTC.

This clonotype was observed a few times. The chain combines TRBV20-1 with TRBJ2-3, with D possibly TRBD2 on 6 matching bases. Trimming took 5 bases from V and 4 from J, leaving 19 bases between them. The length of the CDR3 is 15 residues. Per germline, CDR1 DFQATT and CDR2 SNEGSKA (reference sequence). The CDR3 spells CSADLLESSADTQYF. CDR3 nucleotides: TGCAGTGCTGACTTACTTGAGTCTAGCGCAGATACGCAGTATTTT.

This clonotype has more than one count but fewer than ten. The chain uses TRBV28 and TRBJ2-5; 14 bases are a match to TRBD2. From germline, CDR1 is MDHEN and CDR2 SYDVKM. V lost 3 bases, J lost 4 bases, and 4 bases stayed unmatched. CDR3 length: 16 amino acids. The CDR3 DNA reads TGTGCCAGCAGTTTGGGACTAGCGGGAGCCCCAGAGACCCAGTACTTC. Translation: CASSLGLAGAPETQYF.

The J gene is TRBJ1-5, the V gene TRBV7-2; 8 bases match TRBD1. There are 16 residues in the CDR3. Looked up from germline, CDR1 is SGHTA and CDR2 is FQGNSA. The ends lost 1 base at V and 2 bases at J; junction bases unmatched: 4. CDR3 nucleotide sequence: TGTGCCAGCAGCTTAGTCCCGGGACAGGGCAATCAGCCCCAGCATTTT. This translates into CASSLVPGQGNQPQHF.

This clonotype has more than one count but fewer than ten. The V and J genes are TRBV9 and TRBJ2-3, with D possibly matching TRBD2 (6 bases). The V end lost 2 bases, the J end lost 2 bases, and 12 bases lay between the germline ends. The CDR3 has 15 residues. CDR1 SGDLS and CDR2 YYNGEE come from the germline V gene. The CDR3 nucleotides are TGTGCCAGCAGCGTCTCCGGGACTTCCACAGATACGCAGTATTTT. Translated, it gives CASSVSGTSTDTQYF.

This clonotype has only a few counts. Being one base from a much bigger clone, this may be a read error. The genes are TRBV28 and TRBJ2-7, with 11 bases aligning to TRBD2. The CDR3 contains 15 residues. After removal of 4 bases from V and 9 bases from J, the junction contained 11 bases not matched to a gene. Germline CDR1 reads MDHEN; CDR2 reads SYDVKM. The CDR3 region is CASSWGTSGSRGQYF. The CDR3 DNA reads TGTGCCAGCAGTTGGGGGACTAGCGGTTCGAGAGGGCAGTACTTC.

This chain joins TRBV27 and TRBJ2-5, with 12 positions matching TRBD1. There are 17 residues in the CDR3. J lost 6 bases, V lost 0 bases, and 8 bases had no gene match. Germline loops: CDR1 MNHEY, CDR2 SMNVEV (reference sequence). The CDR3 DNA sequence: TGTGCCAGCAGTTTATCGTCGTTGGGACAGGGGGCAAAGACCCAGTACTTC. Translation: CASSLSSLGQGAKTQYF.

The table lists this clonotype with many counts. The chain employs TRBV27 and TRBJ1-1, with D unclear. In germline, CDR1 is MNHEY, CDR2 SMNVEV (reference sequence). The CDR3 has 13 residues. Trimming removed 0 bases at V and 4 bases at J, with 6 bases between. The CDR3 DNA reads TGTGCCAGCAGTTTATCATCGTTCACTGAAGCTTTCTTT. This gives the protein CASSLSSFTEAFF.

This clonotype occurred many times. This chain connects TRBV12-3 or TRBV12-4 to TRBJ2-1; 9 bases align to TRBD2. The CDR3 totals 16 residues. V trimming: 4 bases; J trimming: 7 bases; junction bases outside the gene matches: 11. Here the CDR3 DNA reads TGTGCCAGCAGTTCTTGGTATAGCGGGAGTCTGAATGAGCAGTTCTTC. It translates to CASSSWYSGSLNEQFF.

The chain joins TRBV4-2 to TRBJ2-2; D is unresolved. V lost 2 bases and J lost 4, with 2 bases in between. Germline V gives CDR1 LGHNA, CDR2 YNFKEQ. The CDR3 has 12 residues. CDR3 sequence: CASSQRTGELFF. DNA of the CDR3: TGTGCCAGCAGCCAACGCACCGGGGAGCTGTTTTTT.

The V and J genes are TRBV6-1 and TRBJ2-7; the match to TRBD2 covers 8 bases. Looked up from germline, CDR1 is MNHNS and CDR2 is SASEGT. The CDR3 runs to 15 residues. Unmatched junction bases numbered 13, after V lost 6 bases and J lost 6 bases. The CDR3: CASSLSGLAGVEQYF. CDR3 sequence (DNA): TGTGCCAGCAGCCTCAGCGGGCTAGCGGGCGTCGAGCAGTACTTC.

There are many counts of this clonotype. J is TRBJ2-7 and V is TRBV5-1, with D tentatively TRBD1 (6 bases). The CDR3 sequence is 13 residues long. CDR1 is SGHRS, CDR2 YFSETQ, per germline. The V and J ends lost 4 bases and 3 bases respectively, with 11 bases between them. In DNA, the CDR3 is TGCGCCAGCAGCCCGACAGGAGACTACGAGCAGTACTTC. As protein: CASSPTGDYEQYF.

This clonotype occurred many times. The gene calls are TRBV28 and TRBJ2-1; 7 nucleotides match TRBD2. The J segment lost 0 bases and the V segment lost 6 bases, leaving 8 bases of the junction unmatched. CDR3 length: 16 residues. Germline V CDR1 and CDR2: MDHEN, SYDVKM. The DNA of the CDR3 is TGTGCCAGCAGCCACCAAGCGGGACGCTCCTACAATGAGCAGTTCTTC. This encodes CASSHQAGRSYNEQFF.

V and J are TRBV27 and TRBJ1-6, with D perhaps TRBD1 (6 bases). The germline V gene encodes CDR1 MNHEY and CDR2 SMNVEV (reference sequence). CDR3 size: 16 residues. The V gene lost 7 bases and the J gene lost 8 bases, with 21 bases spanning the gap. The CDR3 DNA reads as TGTGCCAGCACCCTAAAACCCTCAGGGGTACATTCACCCCTCCACTTT. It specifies CASTLKPSGVHSPLHF.

As DNA, the CDR3 is TGTGCCAGCAGCCAAGGGGGACTAGCGGGAGAGGAGACCCAGTACTTC. Encoded protein: CASSQGGLAGEETQYF. The V and J genes are TRBV3-1 and TRBJ2-5, with 14 bases aligning to TRBD2. The CDR3 spans 16 residues. The V and J ends lost 1 base and 5 bases, in that order; junction bases with no gene match: 3. Looked up from germline, CDR1 is LGHDT and CDR2 is YNNKEL (reference sequence).

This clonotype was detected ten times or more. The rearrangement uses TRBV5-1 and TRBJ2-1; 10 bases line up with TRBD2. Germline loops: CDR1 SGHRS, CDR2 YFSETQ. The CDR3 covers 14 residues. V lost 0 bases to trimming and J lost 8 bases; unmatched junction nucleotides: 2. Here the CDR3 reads CASSLGLAGDEQFF. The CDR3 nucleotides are TGCGCCAGCAGCTTGGGCCTAGCGGGGGATGAGCAGTTCTTC.

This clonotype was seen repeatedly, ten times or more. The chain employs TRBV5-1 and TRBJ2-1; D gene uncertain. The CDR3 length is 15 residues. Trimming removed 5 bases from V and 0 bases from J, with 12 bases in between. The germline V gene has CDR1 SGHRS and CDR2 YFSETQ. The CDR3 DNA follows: TGCGCCAGCAGATTAACAGCCAGCTCCTACAATGAGCAGTTCTTC. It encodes CASRLTASSYNEQFF. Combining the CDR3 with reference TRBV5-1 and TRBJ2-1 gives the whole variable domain KAGVTQTPRYLIKTRGQQVTLSCSPISGHRSVSWYQQTPGQGLQFLFEYFSETQRNKGNFPGRFSGRQFSNSRSEMNVSTLELGDSALYLCASRLTASSYNEQFFGPGTRLTVL.

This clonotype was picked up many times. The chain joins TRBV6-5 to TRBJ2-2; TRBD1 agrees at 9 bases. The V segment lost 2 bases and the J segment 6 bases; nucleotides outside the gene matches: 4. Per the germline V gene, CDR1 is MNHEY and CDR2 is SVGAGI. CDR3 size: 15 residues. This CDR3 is CASSYGTGFAGELFF. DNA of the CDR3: TGTGCCAGCAGTTACGGGACAGGGTTCGCCGGGGAGCTGTTTTTT.

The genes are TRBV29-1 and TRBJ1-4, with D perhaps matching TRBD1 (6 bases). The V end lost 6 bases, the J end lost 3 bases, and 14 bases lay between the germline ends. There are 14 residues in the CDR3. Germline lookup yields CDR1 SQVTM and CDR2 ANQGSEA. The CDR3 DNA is TGCAGCGTCCAACAGGGAGCGGCTAATGAAAAACTGTTTTTT. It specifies CSVQQGAANEKLFF.

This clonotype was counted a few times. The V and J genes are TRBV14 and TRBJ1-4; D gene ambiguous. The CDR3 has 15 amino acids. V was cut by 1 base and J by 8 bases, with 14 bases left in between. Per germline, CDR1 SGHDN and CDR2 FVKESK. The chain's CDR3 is CASSQVAVPREKLFF. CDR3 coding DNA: TGTGCCAGCAGCCAAGTGGCGGTCCCGAGGGAAAAACTGTTTTTT.